One and the same sample provided the 21 T cell receptor beta chains below, sequenced in a study of blood T cell repertoires in COVID-19. The method was immunoSEQ multiplex PCR; TCRdb's version includes in-frame clones alone and lacks a portion of them. The table shows tens of thousands of clones, with about 92% occurring only once. The specimen was peripheral blood. The receptors here all came from a man aged 50-60 years with active COVID-19.

The CDR3, as DNA: TGTGCCAGCAGTACGCACCTCGGACAGGGGGTAGCCAATCAGCCCCAGCATTTT. Amino acid sequence: CASSTHLGQGVANQPQHF. The chain has TRBV2 and TRBJ1-5; 10 nucleotides agree with TRBD1. Germline CDR1 and CDR2: SNHLY and FYNNEI. J lost 3 bases, V lost 5 bases, and 13 bases had no gene match. This CDR3 spans 18 amino acids.

The rearrangement links TRBV5-1 to TRBJ2-4, with TRBD2 identical over 12 bases. CDR3 length equals 17 residues. Germline loops: CDR1 SGHRS, CDR2 YFSETQ. J lost 2 bases, V lost 3 bases, and 6 bases had no gene match. This chain's CDR3 is CASSSGTSGYTKNIQYF. Here the CDR3 DNA reads TGCGCCAGCAGCTCCGGGACTAGCGGGTACACCAAAAACATTCAGTACTTC.

This chain uses TRBV5-1 with TRBJ2-5; 9 nucleotides agree with TRBD1. V lost 7 bases to trimming and J lost 0 bases; unmatched junction nucleotides: 4. The CDR3 covers 14 residues. Germline CDR1 is SGHRS and CDR2 is YFSETQ. The CDR3 is CASSGQGYQETQYF. In DNA, the CDR3 is TGCGCCAGCTCAGGACAGGGGTACCAAGAGACCCAGTACTTC.

V is TRBV11-2 and J is TRBJ1-6; D uncertain. The CDR3 sequence is 16 residues long. The V gene's germline CDR1 is SGHAT and CDR2 FQNNGV. V was trimmed by 5 bases and J by 7 bases, leaving 18 bases between them. The CDR3 DNA sequence: TGTGCCAGCAGCCTTATTTTCCGCGTTGAGAATTCACCCCTCCACTTT. Translation gives CASSLIFRVENSPLHF.

The CDR3 sequence: CASSEAPETNRRGYTF. CDR3 bases: TGTGCCAGCAGTGAAGCGCCGGAGACCAACCGCCGTGGCTACACCTTC. The rearrangement uses TRBV2 and TRBJ1-2, with D unclear. Looked up from germline, CDR1 is SNHLY and CDR2 is FYNNEI. Trimming took 0 bases from V and 7 from J, leaving 18 bases between them. The CDR3 consists of 16 residues. The whole variable domain, filled in from reference TRBV2 and TRBJ1-2, reads EPEVTQTPSHQVTQMGQEVILRCVPISNHLYFYWYRQILGQKVEFLVSFYNNEISEKSEIFDDQFSVERPDGSNFTLKIRSTKLEDSAMYFCASSEAPETNRRGYTFGSGTRLTVV.

In its sample, this clone was seen a few times. This chain joins TRBV7-2 and TRBJ2-7; TRBD1 is a possible D gene (6 bases). This CDR3 is built from 16 residues. Trimming took off 5 bases at V and 0 bases at J, with 17 bases between the two ends. CDR1 is SGHTA and CDR2 is FQGNSA in the germline V gene. DNA of the CDR3: TGTGCCAGCAGCCCAAGCATGGGGGCCGCCTCCTACGAGCAGTACTTC. Translating gives CASSPSMGAASYEQYF.

The chain joins TRBV18 to TRBJ2-5; TRBD2 aligns across 7 bases. Trimming cost V 2 bases and J 5 bases; bases outside gene matches: 26. Per germline, CDR1 KGHSH and CDR2 LQKENI. The CDR3 totals 21 residues. The CDR3 protein is CASSPAPRLAVSTSWGETQYF. CDR3 coding DNA: TGTGCCAGCTCACCAGCCCCGAGGCTAGCGGTCTCGACTAGCTGGGGGGAGACCCAGTACTTC.

CDR3: CASSSVSGSAADTGELFF. CDR3 in DNA: TGCGCCAGCAGCTCGGTTAGCGGGAGCGCCGCGGACACCGGGGAGCTGTTTTTT. This chain uses TRBV5-1 with TRBJ2-2; TRBD2 matches at 9 bases. V shed 3 bases, J shed 3 bases, and the junction held 12 bases outside the gene matches. CDR1 is SGHRS, CDR2 YFSETQ, per germline. This CDR3 has 18 residues.

The chain links TRBV27 to TRBJ2-3, with TRBD2 as a possible D gene (6 bases). V dropped 8 bases and J dropped 2 bases, with 14 bases sitting between them. Germline assignment: CDR1 MNHEY and CDR2 SMNVEV (reference sequence). CDR3 size: 14 residues. This CDR3 reads CASGRDFNTDTQYF. The CDR3 bases are TGTGCCAGCGGTCGGGACTTTAACACAGATACGCAGTATTTT.

This clone was seen once. The V and J genes are TRBV27 and TRBJ1-1; the D gene is possibly TRBD1 (6 bases). The CDR3 spans 15 residues. In germline, CDR1 is MNHEY, CDR2 SMNVEV (reference sequence). Trimming took 2 bases from V and 2 from J, leaving 12 bases between them. CDR3 amino acids: CASSLNPQGNTEAFF. Here the CDR3 DNA reads TGTGCCAGCAGTTTAAACCCACAGGGAAACACTGAAGCTTTCTTT.

This clone was seen just once. Germline is not matched at one junction end, which may reflect a read error. The V call is TRBV7-9, the J call TRBJ1-5, with TRBD1 matching over 10 bases. Germline values: CDR1 SEHNR, CDR2 FQNEAQ (reference sequence). CDR3 size: 11 residues. CDR3 amino acids: CGTGDNQPQHF. The CDR3 DNA reads TGCGGGACAGGGGACAATCAGCCCCAGCATTTT.

This clone has just one count. CDR3 loop: CAWSGGVYEQYF. Here the CDR3 DNA reads TGTGCCTGGAGTGGGGGGGTCTACGAGCAGTACTTC. The chain is built from TRBV30 and TRBJ2-7, with D perhaps TRBD2 (6 bases). V dropped 1 base and J dropped 3 bases, with 7 bases sitting between them. The CDR3 sequence is 12 residues long. Looked up from germline, CDR1 is GTSNPN and CDR2 is SVGIG (reference sequence).

The chain uses TRBV6-5 and TRBJ1-5, with 7 bases matching TRBD1. This CDR3 contains 15 residues. The germline gives CDR1 MNHEY, CDR2 SVGAGI. J was trimmed by 7 bases and V by 0 bases; bases with no gene match: 6. This chain's CDR3 is CASSYSPQGGQPQHF. The CDR3 nucleotides read TGTGCCAGCAGTTACTCCCCCCAGGGGGGACAGCCCCAGCATTTT.

This chain joins TRBV27 and TRBJ2-5, with D possibly being TRBD1 (6 bases). CDR3 length: 15 residues. Germline V lookup: CDR1 MNHEY, CDR2 SMNVEV (reference sequence). The V and J ends lost 5 bases and 2 bases respectively, with 15 bases between them. The CDR3 is CASSPDSSPQETQYF. CDR3 bases: TGTGCCAGCAGTCCGGACAGTTCTCCTCAAGAGACCCAGTACTTC.

The chain recombines TRBV19 with TRBJ1-2, with TRBD1 matching 8 bases. With 6 bases clipped from V and 7 bases from J, the junction kept 10 bases outside the gene matches. The CDR3 has 14 amino acids. CDR1 LNHDA and CDR2 SQIVND come from the germline V gene (reference sequence). The CDR3 coding sequence is TGTGCCAGTAGGGACAGGGCCTACTTGAGTGGCTACACCTTC. It encodes CASRDRAYLSGYTF.

V and J are TRBV28 and TRBJ2-5; no clear D. The ends were cut back, 6 bases at V and 1 base at J, with 6 bases in the middle. The CDR3 loop spans 12 amino acids. The germline V gene has CDR1 MDHEN and CDR2 SYDVKM. The CDR3 sequence is CASSRFQETQYF. The CDR3 coding sequence is TGTGCCAGCAGCCGGTTCCAAGAGACCCAGTACTTC.

The rearrangement links TRBV24-1 to TRBJ1-1; perhaps TRBD1 as D (5 bases). The length of the CDR3 is 11 residues. Germline V lookup: CDR1 KGHDR, CDR2 SFDVKD. Written as DNA, the CDR3 is TGTGATGGGCCAGGGCACACTGAAGCTTTCTTT. This encodes CDGPGHTEAFF.

The rearrangement links TRBV28 to TRBJ2-7; possibly TRBD2 for D (6 bases). The CDR3 loop spans 13 amino acids. Between the trimmed V and J ends, which lost 8 bases and 1 base, there was a span of 12 bases. CDR1 and CDR2 from the germline V gene are MDHEN and SYDVKM. The chain's CDR3 is CASAGMVSYEQYF. The CDR3, as DNA: TGTGCCAGCGCGGGAATGGTATCCTACGAGCAGTACTTC.

The rearrangement joins TRBV5-1 to TRBJ2-1; D unresolved. The ends were cut back, 4 bases at V and 0 bases at J, with 8 bases in the middle. Germline V gene lookup returns CDR1 SGHRS and CDR2 YFSETQ. This CDR3 is built from 14 residues. The CDR3 protein is CASSPQSSYNEQFF. For the CDR3, the DNA is TGCGCCAGCAGCCCCCAGTCCTCCTACAATGAGCAGTTCTTC.

V gene TRBV28 combines with J gene TRBJ2-7, with 8 bases fitting TRBD1. J lost 2 bases, V lost 4 bases, and 7 bases had no gene match. The CDR3 consists of 15 residues. CDR1 and CDR2 from the germline V gene are MDHEN and SYDVKM. This CDR3 reads CASSSHETGAYEQYF. The DNA for the CDR3 is TGTGCCAGCAGTTCCCACGAGACAGGGGCCTACGAGCAGTACTTC.

This sequence joins TRBV2 and TRBJ1-2, with D tentatively TRBD1 (6 bases). This CDR3 spans 15 amino acids. Trimming removed 8 bases from V and 8 bases from J, with 24 bases in between. Looked up from germline, CDR1 is SNHLY and CDR2 is FYNNEI. CDR3 region: CASRMSRYRDIGYTF. CDR3 DNA: TGTGCCAGCCGTATGAGCCGGTACAGGGACATCGGCTACACCTTC.